The T cell receptor (beta chain) described here comes from a study of CD8 T cells in Susac syndrome (dated by TCRdb to 2018 to 2020). About the study as a whole: Of the Susac syndrome patients who were sequenced, more than 5 had clinically active disease and about eight were in clinical remission. At the time of blood withdrawal, Susac syndrome patients were either therapy-naive, taking corticosteroids (with some also receiving IVIg), or on IVIg alone. Whether CD8+ T cell activation and differentiation in Susac syndrome was antigen driven was tested using repertoire sequencing. The paper as a whole reports these results and caveats: The number of individuals in the TCR sequencing and HLA analysis was acknowledged as relatively small. In patients with Susac syndrome, the CD4+ T cell repertoire showed no detectable clonal expansion.

Peripheral blood CD8+ and CD4+ T cells from healthy donors, Susac syndrome patients and multiple sclerosis patients were profiled by high-throughput TCR beta sequencing. The Susac syndrome patients fulfilled recently defined diagnostic criteria for definite or probable disease. Bulk CD8+ and CD4+ T cells were purified by magnetic negative isolation, whereas CD8+ TEMRA cells were enriched by FACS. Blood was drawn into EDTA tubes, processed within 24 hours, and PBMCs were isolated by density gradient centrifugation. PBMCs destined for TCR sequencing were cryopreserved in liquid nitrogen and later thawed in a 37 °C water bath. A purity of at least 90% was achieved for sorted or isolated CD4+, CD8+ and CD8+ TEMRA cells. The CDR3 covers 14 residues, taking in both the cysteine and the phenylalanine. Only the CDR3 region is kept as DNA, spanning 42 bases read in frame from base 1. Trimming removed 7 bases from V and 5 bases from J, leaving 20 bases between the germline ends. According to the germline V gene (reference sequence), CDR1 reads DFQATT and CDR2 reads SNEGSKA.

On this clonotype itself: The specificity of this receptor is unknown. Qualities for individual bases were not recorded, and no much larger clone is one base off.

RNA was extracted using the RNeasy kit, and about 0.45 to 1 ug of the RNA was reverse transcribed with random hexamers. The immunoSEQ multiplex PCR assay, covering 54 Vbeta and 13 Jbeta segments, was used to amplify TCR beta CDR3 regions. PCR amplification bias was corrected by using a synthetic template baseline for primer optimization and computational correction. On the authors' methods: Reads were annotated to V, D and J genes according to IMGT and were analyzed with immunoSEQ Analyzer, with only productive sequences retained. To calculate clonality, Shannon entropy was normalized by log2 of the number of productive unique sequences and then subtracted from one. For each patient and control, public and private clones were evaluated among the 100 most prevalent clones. Susac-specific clones were defined as absent from healthy and MS cohorts, 1052 published viral clones and other ImmuneACCESS disease sequences. TCRdb reprocessing: public reads trimmed at Q25 with fastp, clones called with MiXCR, in-frame beta chains kept. Each CDR3 protein gets just one entry, which takes the most common genes and DNA from the rows behind it. The V and J calls shown here were made by TCRdb, not taken from the authors' results. This sample lists about 180,000 distinct CDR3 sequences; around 94% were detected once. The ten largest make up around 0.1% of the sample.

The receptor was derived from a human donor with Susac syndrome. The specimen was CD4+ T cells from PBMCs. The rearrangement joined TRBV20-1 to TRBJ2-5; no D gene can be assigned with confidence. The base sequence is TGCAGTGTGAAAGGCCCGATGGGTAGGGAGACCCAGTACTTC. Its amino acids are CSVKGPMGRETQYF.